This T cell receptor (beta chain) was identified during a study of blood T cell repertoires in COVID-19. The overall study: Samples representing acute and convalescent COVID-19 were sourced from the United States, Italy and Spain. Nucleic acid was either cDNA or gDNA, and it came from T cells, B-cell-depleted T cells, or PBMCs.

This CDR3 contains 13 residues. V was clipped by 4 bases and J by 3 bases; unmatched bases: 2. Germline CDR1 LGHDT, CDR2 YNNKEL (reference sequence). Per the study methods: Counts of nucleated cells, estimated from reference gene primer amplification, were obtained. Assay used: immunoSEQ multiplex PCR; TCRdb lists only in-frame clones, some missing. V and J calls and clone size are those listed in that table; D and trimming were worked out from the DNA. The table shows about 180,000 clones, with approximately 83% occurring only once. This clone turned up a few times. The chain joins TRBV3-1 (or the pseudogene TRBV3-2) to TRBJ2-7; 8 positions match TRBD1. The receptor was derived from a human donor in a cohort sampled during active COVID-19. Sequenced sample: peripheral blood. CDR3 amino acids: CASSPGQVYEQYF. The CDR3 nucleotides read TGTGCCAGCAGCCCGGGACAGGTCTACGAGCAGTACTTC.